This T cell receptor beta chain was sequenced during a study of cytomegalovirus exposure and HLA in healthy donors. Only in-frame clones appear in the TCRdb table, and some are missing; sequencing was by immunoSEQ multiplex PCR. The sample shows fewer than 400,000 clones, 86% of them seen only once. A note on this clone: Its antigen is not known.

This CDR3 has 14 residues. The ends lost 4 bases at V and 8 bases at J; junction bases unmatched: 3. Germline CDR1 is MNHEY and CDR2 is SVGAGI. Overall study findings and caveats: Researchers counted about 150 TCR beta chains as cytomegalovirus-associated.

This clonotype was sampled from a woman younger than 30 in good health and CMV-seronegative. The chain joins TRBV6-5 to TRBJ2-1, with 12 bases identical to TRBD2. The specimen was PBMCs. CDR3 loop: CASSLTSGSYEQFF. The CDR3 DNA is TGTGCCAGCAGTTTGACTAGCGGGAGCTATGAGCAGTTCTTC.